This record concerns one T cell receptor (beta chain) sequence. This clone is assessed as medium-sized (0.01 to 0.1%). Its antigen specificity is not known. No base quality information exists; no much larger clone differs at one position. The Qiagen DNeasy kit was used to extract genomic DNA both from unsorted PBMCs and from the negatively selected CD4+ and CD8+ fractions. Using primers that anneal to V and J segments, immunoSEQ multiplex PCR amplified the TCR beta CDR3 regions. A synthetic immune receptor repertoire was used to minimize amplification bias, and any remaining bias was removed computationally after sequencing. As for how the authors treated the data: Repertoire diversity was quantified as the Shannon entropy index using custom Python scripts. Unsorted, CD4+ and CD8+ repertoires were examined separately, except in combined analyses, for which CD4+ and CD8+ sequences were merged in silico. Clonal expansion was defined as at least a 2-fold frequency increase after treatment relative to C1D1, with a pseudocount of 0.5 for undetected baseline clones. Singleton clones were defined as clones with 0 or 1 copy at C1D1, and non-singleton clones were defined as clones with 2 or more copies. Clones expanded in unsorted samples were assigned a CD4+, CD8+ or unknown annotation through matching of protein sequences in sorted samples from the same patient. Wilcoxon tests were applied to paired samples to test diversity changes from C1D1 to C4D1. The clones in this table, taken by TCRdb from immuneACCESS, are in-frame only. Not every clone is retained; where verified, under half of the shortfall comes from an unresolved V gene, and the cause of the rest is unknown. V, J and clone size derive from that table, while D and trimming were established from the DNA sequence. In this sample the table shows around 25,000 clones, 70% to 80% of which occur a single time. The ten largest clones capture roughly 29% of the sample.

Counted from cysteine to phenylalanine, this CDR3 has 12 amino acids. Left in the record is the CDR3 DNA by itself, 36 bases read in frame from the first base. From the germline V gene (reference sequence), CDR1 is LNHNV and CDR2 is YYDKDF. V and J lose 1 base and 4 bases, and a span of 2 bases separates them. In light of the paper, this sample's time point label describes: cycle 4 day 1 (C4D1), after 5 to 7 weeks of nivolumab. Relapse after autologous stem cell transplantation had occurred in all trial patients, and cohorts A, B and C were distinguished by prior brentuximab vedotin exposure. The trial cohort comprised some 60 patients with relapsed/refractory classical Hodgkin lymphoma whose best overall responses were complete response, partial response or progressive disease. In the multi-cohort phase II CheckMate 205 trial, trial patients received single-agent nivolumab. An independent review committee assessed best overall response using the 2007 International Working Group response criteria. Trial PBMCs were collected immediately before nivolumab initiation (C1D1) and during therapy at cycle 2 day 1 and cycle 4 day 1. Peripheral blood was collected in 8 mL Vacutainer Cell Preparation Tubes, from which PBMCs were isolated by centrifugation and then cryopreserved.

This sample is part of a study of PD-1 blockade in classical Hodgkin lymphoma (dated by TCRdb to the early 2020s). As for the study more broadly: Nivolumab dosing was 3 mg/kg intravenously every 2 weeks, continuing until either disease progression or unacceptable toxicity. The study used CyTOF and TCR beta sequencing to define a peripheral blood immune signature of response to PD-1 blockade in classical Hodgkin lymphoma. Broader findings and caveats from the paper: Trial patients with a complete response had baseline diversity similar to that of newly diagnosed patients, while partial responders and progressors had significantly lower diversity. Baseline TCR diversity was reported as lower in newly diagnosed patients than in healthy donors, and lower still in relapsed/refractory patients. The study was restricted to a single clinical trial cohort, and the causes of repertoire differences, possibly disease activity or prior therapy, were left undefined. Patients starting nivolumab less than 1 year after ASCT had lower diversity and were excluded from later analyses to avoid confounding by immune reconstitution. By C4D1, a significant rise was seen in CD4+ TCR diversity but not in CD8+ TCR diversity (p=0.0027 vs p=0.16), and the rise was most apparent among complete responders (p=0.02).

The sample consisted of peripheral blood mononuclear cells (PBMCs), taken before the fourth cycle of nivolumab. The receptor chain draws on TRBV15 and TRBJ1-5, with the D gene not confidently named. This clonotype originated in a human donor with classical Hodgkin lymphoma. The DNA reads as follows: TGTGCCACCAGCAGAGGAAATCAGCCCCAGCATTTT. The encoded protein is CATSRGNQPQHF.